These 10 T cell receptor beta chains came from one sample sequenced in a study of regulatory T cells in long-lasting Graves disease. Time point noted: newly diagnosed GD, antithyroid drugs for less than 3 months. After RNA was extracted from PBMCs, the TCR library was made from it. Researchers made TCR beta libraries by using iRepertoire HTBI primers and running Arm-PCR on CDR3 regions. TCRdb re-derived calls from the multiplex PCR reads in MiXCR, one entry per CDR3 protein. The data contain approximately 300,000 distinct CDR3 sequences, 18% of them seen just once; the ten biggest clones take up around 36%. Material: peripheral blood mononuclear cells (PBMCs), obtained at new diagnosis, from a patient treated with antithyroid drugs. These receptor sequences come from a female donor with Graves disease.

The chain is built from TRBV30 and TRBJ1-5; TRBD1 matches 9 bases. Per germline, CDR1 GTSNPN and CDR2 SVGIG (reference sequence). J lost 1 base, V lost 1 base, and 14 bases had no gene match. The CDR3 is 19 residues long. CDR3 DNA sequence: TGTGCCTGGAGTGGGGGGGGACAGGGAAGGAGAGAAAGCAATCAGCCCCAGCATTTT. It translates to CAWSGGGQGRRESNQPQHF.

The sample holds many counts of this clonotype. V is TRBV12-3 or TRBV12-4 and J is TRBJ1-2, with D possibly matching TRBD1 (6 bases). CDR3 size: 14 residues. V was trimmed by 7 bases and J by 6 bases, leaving 18 bases between them. In DNA form, the CDR3 reads TGTGCCAGCACCTTAGGGGGGCGGCCTGATGGCTACACCTTC. Its protein is CASTLGGRPDGYTF.

This rearrangement joins TRBV11-2 to TRBJ1-2; 8 nucleotides align to TRBD1. The CDR3 has 15 amino acids. Germline CDR1 SGHAT, CDR2 FQNNGV. Losses at the gene ends were 3 bases for V and 0 bases for J; bases not matched to a gene: 3. CDR3 DNA sequence: TGTGCCAGCAGCTTGCGACAGGGGTCTAACTATGGCTACACCTTC. This gives the protein CASSLRQGSNYGYTF.

This clonotype was recorded a few times. The V and J genes are TRBV29-1 and TRBJ1-2; no firm D call. Looked up from germline, CDR1 is SQVTM and CDR2 is ANQGSEA. CDR3 length: 9 residues. V shed 1 base and J shed 7 bases, with 1 base lying between them. The CDR3 loop reads CSVEGGYTF. As DNA, the CDR3 is TGCAGCGTTGAAGGTGGCTACACCTTC.

This clonotype was seen many times. The genes are TRBV5-1 and TRBJ1-5; perhaps TRBD1 as D (6 bases). V was pared by 4 bases and J by 5 bases, with 13 bases between. The CDR3 covers 14 residues. Per the germline V gene, CDR1 is SGHRS and CDR2 is YFSETQ. CDR3 nucleotides: TGCGCCAGCAGCGTGGGGGGCTTAGATCAGCCCCAGCATTTT. Amino acid sequence: CASSVGGLDQPQHF.

Only a few counts were recorded for this clonotype. CDR3 bases: TGCAGTGCTAGGGCTCAGGCCTCCTACAATGAGCAGTTCTTC. Its translation: CSARAQASYNEQFF. The chain has TRBV20-1 and TRBJ2-1, with D unresolved. Germline V lookup: CDR1 DFQATT, CDR2 SNEGSKA (reference sequence). The length of the CDR3 is 14 residues. V was trimmed by 3 bases and J by 0 bases, leaving 9 bases between them.

This clonotype was observed at least ten times. The gene calls are TRBV19 and TRBJ2-2, with 10 bases fitting TRBD1. Germline V gene sequence: CDR1 LNHDA, CDR2 SQIVND (reference sequence). With V trimmed by 6 bases and J by 4 bases, 8 bases remained unmatched. There are 16 residues in the CDR3. CDR3 in DNA: TGTGCCAGTAGCCCTCCGGGACAGGGGACCACCGGGGAGCTGTTTTTT. Amino acids: CASSPPGQGTTGELFF.

This clonotype was detected many times. The chain carries TRBV2 and TRBJ2-7; 12 nucleotides line up with TRBD2. The CDR3 spans 15 residues. CDR1 and CDR2 from the germline V gene are SNHLY and FYNNEI. V gave up 7 bases and J gave up 6 bases; unmatched junction bases: 10. The CDR3 DNA is TGTGCCAGCACTCCTCTAGCGGGAGGGCCGGGCGAGCAGTACTTC. Translation: CASTPLAGGPGEQYF.

This clonotype was observed at least ten times. This chain uses TRBV19 with TRBJ2-7; no firm D call. CDR1 LNHDA and CDR2 SQIVND come from the germline V gene (reference sequence). The CDR3 sequence is 13 residues long. Trimming took 2 bases from V and 1 from J, leaving 6 bases between them. The DNA for the CDR3 is TGTGCCAGTAGTATAAACTTGTCCTACGAGCAGTACTTC. Translation gives CASSINLSYEQYF.

This clonotype was recorded at least ten times. This sequence joins TRBV20-1 and TRBJ2-1, with 11 bases aligning to TRBD2. The V and J ends lost 5 bases and 7 bases, in that order; junction bases with no gene match: 7. The germline V gene has CDR1 DFQATT and CDR2 SNEGSKA (reference sequence). CDR3 length: 14 amino acids. The DNA for the CDR3 is TGCAGTGCTTCAACTAGCGGGAGAGGAAATGAGCAGTTCTTC. The encoded protein is CSASTSGRGNEQFF.